The 21 T cell receptor beta chains below all came from one sample that was sequenced in a study of blood T cell repertoires in COVID-19. Sequenced by immunoSEQ multiplex PCR; TCRdb stores in-frame clones only, minus some. The repertoire holds 150,000 to 200,000 clones, around 87% seen once, with roughly 7% in the top ten. Sequenced sample: peripheral blood. Source of these receptors: an elderly woman in a cohort sampled during active or convalescent COVID-19.

The gene calls are TRBV9 and TRBJ1-1, with TRBD1 matching over 11 bases. CDR1 is SGDLS, CDR2 YYNGEE, per germline. This CDR3 contains 16 residues. V lost 3 bases and J lost 3; bases outside the gene matches: 7. The DNA for the CDR3 is TGTGCCAGCAGCGCCCATGGACAGGGGGCGGACACTGAAGCTTTCTTT. Amino acid sequence: CASSAHGQGADTEAFF.

V is TRBV6-1 and J is TRBJ1-2; 7 nucleotides line up with TRBD1. This CDR3 spans 16 amino acids. With V trimmed by 3 bases and J by 0 bases, 7 bases remained unmatched. Germline V gene data show CDR1 as MNHNS and CDR2 as SASEGT. CDR3 in amino acids: CASSDPDRPANYGYTF. CDR3 DNA: TGTGCCAGCAGTGATCCGGACAGGCCGGCTAACTATGGCTACACCTTC.

The rearrangement uses TRBV7-9 and TRBJ2-7, with TRBD2 identical over 10 bases. The CDR3 loop spans 13 amino acids. The V gene end was trimmed by 8 bases and the J gene end by 3 bases; junction bases not matched to a gene: 4. Per germline, CDR1 SEHNR and CDR2 FQNEAQ (reference sequence). The CDR3 protein is CASGPSGSYEQYV. CDR3 bases: TGTGCCAGCGGCCCTAGCGGGAGCTACGAGCAGTACGTC.

The rearrangement joins TRBV7-8 to TRBJ1-4; tentative D call: TRBD1 (5 bases). Trimming shortened V by 5 bases and J by 10 bases, and 17 bases separated the two germline ends. The germline gives CDR1 SGHVS, CDR2 FQNEAQ. The CDR3 length is 14 residues. Written as DNA, the CDR3 is TGTGCCAGCAGCGTGGCCCGCCCGGGGGGAAAACTGTTTTTT. Protein product: CASSVARPGGKLFF.

The J gene is TRBJ1-2, the V gene TRBV29-1, with 11 nucleotides matching TRBD1. There are 15 residues in the CDR3. V trimming: 0 bases; J trimming: 7 bases; junction bases outside the gene matches: 7. Germline V lookup: CDR1 SQVTM, CDR2 ANQGSEA. The CDR3 here is CSVEEGGTGGSGYTF. Here the CDR3 DNA reads TGCAGCGTTGAAGAGGGCGGGACAGGGGGATCTGGCTACACCTTC.

V usage is TRBV3-1 (or the pseudogene TRBV3-2) and J usage is TRBJ2-4, with 7 bases that match TRBD1. From germline, CDR1 is LGHDT and CDR2 YNNKEL (reference sequence). The CDR3 covers 16 residues. Trimming cost V 4 bases and J 4 bases; bases outside gene matches: 10. The CDR3 reads CASSRFGQEVKNIQYF. For the CDR3, the DNA is TGTGCCAGCAGCCGGTTTGGACAGGAGGTAAAAAACATTCAGTACTTC.

This clone was seen only once. The V call is TRBV19, the J call TRBJ1-1; D unclear. This CDR3 contains 15 residues. V was pared by 6 bases and J by 1 base, with 15 bases between. Germline CDR1 reads LNHDA; CDR2 reads SQIVND (reference sequence). In DNA form, the CDR3 reads TGTGCCAGTAGGACTACATGGATTCAGAACACTGAAGCTTTCTTT. This codes for CASRTTWIQNTEAFF.

The V call is TRBV5-1, the J call TRBJ2-7, with 11 positions matching TRBD1. The germline CDR1 and CDR2 sequences are SGHRS and YFSETQ. The CDR3 is 16 residues long. V lost 4 bases, J lost 5 bases, and 11 bases stayed unmatched. This CDR3 is CASSPLPGTGGHEQYF. The CDR3 DNA follows: TGCGCCAGCAGCCCCCTCCCGGGGACAGGGGGGCACGAGCAGTACTTC.

The chain has TRBV6-5 and TRBJ2-7; maybe TRBD1 (5 bases). The germline V gene has CDR1 MNHEY and CDR2 SVGAGI. V shed 9 bases and J shed 2 bases, with 14 bases lying between them. This CDR3 has 13 amino acids. Here the CDR3 reads CASGAGITYEQYV. Here the CDR3 DNA reads TGTGCCAGTGGGGCTGGGATAACCTACGAGCAGTACGTC.

This rearrangement joins TRBV20-1 to TRBJ1-5; D not certain. Trimming took 3 bases from V and 0 from J, leaving 9 bases between them. CDR1 is DFQATT and CDR2 is SNEGSKA in the germline V gene (reference sequence). This CDR3 comprises 14 residues. The CDR3, as DNA: TGCAGTGCTAGTCAAGCTTATAGCAATCAGCCCCAGCATTTT. It codes for CSASQAYSNQPQHF.

The rearrangement uses TRBV20-1 and TRBJ1-2; possible D gene TRBD1, 5 bases. The V end was cut by 3 bases, the J end by 3 bases, with 14 bases between. This CDR3 region has 14 residues. Germline loops: CDR1 DFQATT, CDR2 SNEGSKA (reference sequence). The CDR3 protein is CSASPPAGHYGYTF. In DNA, the CDR3 is TGCAGTGCTAGTCCCCCGGCAGGGCACTATGGCTACACCTTC.

The chain is built from TRBV7-2 and TRBJ2-5; 9 bases align to TRBD2. The CDR3 length is 16 residues. The V and J ends lost 1 base and 0 bases, in that order; junction bases with no gene match: 3. Germline loops: CDR1 SGHTA, CDR2 FQGNSA. Written as DNA, the CDR3 is TGTGCCAGCAGCTTAGTCGCGGGGGGGTACCAAGAGACCCAGTACTTC. It encodes CASSLVAGGYQETQYF.

This chain uses TRBV9 with TRBJ2-1; tentatively, D is TRBD1 (6 bases). Germline V lookup: CDR1 SGDLS, CDR2 YYNGEE. With 5 bases removed from V and 4 bases from J, the gap between germline ends came to 16 bases. CDR3 length: 15 residues. The DNA of the CDR3 is TGTGCCAGCAGGTCCGGGACACGGGTTTACAATGAGCAGTTCTTC. This codes for CASRSGTRVYNEQFF.

This chain connects TRBV4-2 to TRBJ2-3; 10 nucleotides agree with TRBD2. Unmatched junction bases numbered 2, after V lost 5 bases and J lost 0 bases. The CDR3 is 15 amino acids. Looked up from germline, CDR1 is LGHNA and CDR2 is YNFKEQ. The CDR3 reads CASSMGLASTDTQYF. Written as DNA, the CDR3 is TGTGCCAGCAGCATGGGACTAGCGAGCACAGATACGCAGTATTTT.

V is TRBV7-2 and J is TRBJ2-7; D remains ambiguous. CDR3 length equals 13 residues. CDR1 is SGHTA, CDR2 FQGNSA, per germline. The V end was cut by 0 bases, the J end by 7 bases, with 10 bases between. CDR3 in amino acids: CASSLARSWEQYF. The CDR3 bases are TGTGCCAGCAGCTTAGCGAGGAGTTGGGAGCAGTACTTC. Full variable domain (missing parts from reference TRBV7-2 and TRBJ2-7): GAGVSQSPSNKVTEKGKDVELRCDPISGHTALYWYRQSLGQGLEFLIYFQGNSAPDKSGLPSDRFSAERTGGSVSTLTIQRTQQEDSAVYLCASSLARSWEQYFGPGTRLTVT.

The chain uses TRBV27 and TRBJ2-7, with 7 bases that match TRBD1. CDR3 length: 12 residues. Germline-derived CDR1 and CDR2 are MNHEY and SMNVEV (reference sequence). The trim removed 6 bases at V and 1 base at J, leaving 0 bases unmatched. The CDR3 bases are TGTGCCAGCAGGGGACAGTCCTACGAGCAGTACTTC. As protein: CASRGQSYEQYF.

This chain joins TRBV5-1 and TRBJ1-2, with D unresolved. Trimming took 6 bases from V and 3 from J, leaving 12 bases between them. The CDR3 is 13 residues long. Germline V gene sequence: CDR1 SGHRS, CDR2 YFSETQ. This CDR3 reads CASTMSLDYGYTF. DNA of the CDR3: TGCGCCAGCACCATGAGTCTCGACTATGGCTACACCTTC. Variable domain in full (rest from reference TRBV5-1 and TRBJ1-2): KAGVTQTPRYLIKTRGQQVTLSCSPISGHRSVSWYQQTPGQGLQFLFEYFSETQRNKGNFPGRFSGRQFSNSRSEMNVSTLELGDSALYLCASTMSLDYGYTFGSGTRLTVV.

The rearrangement uses TRBV6-1 and TRBJ2-3; 11 bases line up with TRBD2. With V trimmed by 2 bases and J by 5 bases, 3 bases remained unmatched. Germline V gene data show CDR1 as MNHNS and CDR2 as SASEGT. CDR3 size: 15 residues. As DNA, the CDR3 is TGTGCCAGCAGTGAACTAGCGGGAGGTAGAGATACGCAGTATTTT. This codes for CASSELAGGRDTQYF.

The chain employs TRBV6-6 and TRBJ2-7, with 8 nucleotides matching TRBD2. Trimming removed 5 bases from V and 7 bases from J; junction bases left unmatched: 4. This CDR3 is built from 12 residues. Germline lookup yields CDR1 MNHNY and CDR2 SVGAGI (reference sequence). The CDR3 here is CASSTGGGEQYV. In DNA form, the CDR3 reads TGTGCCAGCAGTACAGGCGGGGGGGAGCAGTACGTC.

V and J are TRBV5-1 and TRBJ1-2; tentative D call: TRBD1 (6 bases). With 1 base removed from V and 6 bases from J, the gap between germline ends came to 13 bases. This CDR3 spans 14 amino acids. Germline loops: CDR1 SGHRS, CDR2 YFSETQ. CDR3 protein: CASSLFSGDNGYTF. DNA of the CDR3: TGCGCCAGCAGCTTGTTTTCAGGGGATAATGGCTACACCTTC.

The gene calls are TRBV19 and TRBJ1-1; weak D call: TRBD1 (6 bases). The CDR3 contains 16 residues. From germline, CDR1 is LNHDA and CDR2 SQIVND (reference sequence). Trimming took off 5 bases at V and 1 base at J, with 17 bases between the two ends. CDR3 sequence (DNA): TGTGCCAGTAGTGATTTTCCGGGACAATGGAACACTGAAGCTTTCTTT. Protein: CASSDFPGQWNTEAFF. The full variable domain, its missing parts supplied by reference TRBV19 and TRBJ1-1, is DGGITQSPKYLFRKEGQNVTLSCEQNLNHDAMYWYRQDPGQGLRLIYYSQIVNDFQKGDIAEGYSVSREKKESFPLTVTSAQKNPTAFYLCASSDFPGQWNTEAFFGQGTRLTVV.